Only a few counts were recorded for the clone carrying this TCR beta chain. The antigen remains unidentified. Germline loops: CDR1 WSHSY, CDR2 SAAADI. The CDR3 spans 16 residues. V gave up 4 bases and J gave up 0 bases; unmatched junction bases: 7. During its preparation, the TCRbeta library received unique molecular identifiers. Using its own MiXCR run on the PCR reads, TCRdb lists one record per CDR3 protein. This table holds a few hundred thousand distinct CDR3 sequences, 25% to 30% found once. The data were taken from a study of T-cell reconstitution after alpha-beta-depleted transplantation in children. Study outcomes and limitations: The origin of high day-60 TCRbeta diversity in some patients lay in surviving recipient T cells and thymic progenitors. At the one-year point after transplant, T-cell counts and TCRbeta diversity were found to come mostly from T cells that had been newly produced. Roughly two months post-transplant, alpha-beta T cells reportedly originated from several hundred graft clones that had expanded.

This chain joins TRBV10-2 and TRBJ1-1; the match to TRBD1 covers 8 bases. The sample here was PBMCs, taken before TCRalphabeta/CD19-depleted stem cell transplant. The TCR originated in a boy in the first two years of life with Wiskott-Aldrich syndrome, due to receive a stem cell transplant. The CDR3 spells CASSGRTGYLNTEAFF. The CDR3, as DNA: TGCGCCAGCAGTGGCCGGACAGGGTACTTGAACACTGAAGCTTTCTTT.